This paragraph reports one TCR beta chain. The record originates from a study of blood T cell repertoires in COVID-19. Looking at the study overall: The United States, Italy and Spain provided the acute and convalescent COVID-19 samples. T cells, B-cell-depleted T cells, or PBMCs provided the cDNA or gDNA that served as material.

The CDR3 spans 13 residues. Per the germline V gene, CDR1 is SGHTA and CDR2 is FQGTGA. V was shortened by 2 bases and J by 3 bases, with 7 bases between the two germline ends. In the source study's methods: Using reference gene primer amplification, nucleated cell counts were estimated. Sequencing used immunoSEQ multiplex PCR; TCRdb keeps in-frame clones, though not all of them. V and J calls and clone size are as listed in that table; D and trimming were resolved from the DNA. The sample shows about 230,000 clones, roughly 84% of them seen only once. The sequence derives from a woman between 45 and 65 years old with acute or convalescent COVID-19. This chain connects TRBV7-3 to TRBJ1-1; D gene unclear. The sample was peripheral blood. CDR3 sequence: CASSLSRDTEAFF. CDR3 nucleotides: TGTGCCAGCAGCTTATCCCGGGACACTGAAGCTTTCTTT.